This T cell receptor beta chain was recorded in a study of blood T cell repertoires in COVID-19. About the research overall: Acute and convalescent COVID-19 samples came from the United States, Italy and Spain. From T cells, B-cell-depleted T cells, or PBMCs came the material, which was cDNA or gDNA.

Original data processing: Using reference gene primer amplification, nucleated cell counts were estimated. This table comes from immunoSEQ multiplex PCR, and its TCRdb copy is limited to in-frame clones, with some not included. That table is the source of V, J and clone size, and D and trimming were worked out from the DNA. The repertoire includes about 56,000 clones, roughly nine tenths of them detected once, and about 46% sits in the top ten. Trimming left V 4 bases short and J 2 bases short, with 14 bases between. There are 15 residues in the CDR3. Germline assignment: CDR1 MGHRA and CDR2 YSYEKL. Seattle cases were enrolled at active infection and followed longitudinally.

The rearrangement uses TRBV4-1 and TRBJ1-1; D call uncertain. The clonotype originates from a woman aged 60-75 years with COVID-19, enrolled during active disease. Sequenced input: peripheral blood. The CDR3 protein is CASSPLAGVNTEAFF. The CDR3 DNA is TGCGCCAGCAGCCCGTTAGCCGGGGTAAACACTGAAGCTTTCTTT.